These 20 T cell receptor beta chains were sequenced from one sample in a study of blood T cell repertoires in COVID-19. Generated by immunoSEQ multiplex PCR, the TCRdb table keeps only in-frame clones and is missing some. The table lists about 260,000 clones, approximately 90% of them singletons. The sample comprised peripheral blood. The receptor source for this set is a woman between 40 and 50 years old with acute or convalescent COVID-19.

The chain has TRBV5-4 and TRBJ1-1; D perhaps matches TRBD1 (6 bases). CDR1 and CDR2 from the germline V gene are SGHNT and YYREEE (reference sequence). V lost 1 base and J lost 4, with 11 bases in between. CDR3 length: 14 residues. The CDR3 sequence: CASSLWQGSTEAFF. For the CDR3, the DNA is TGTGCCAGCAGCTTGTGGCAGGGGTCCACTGAAGCTTTCTTT.

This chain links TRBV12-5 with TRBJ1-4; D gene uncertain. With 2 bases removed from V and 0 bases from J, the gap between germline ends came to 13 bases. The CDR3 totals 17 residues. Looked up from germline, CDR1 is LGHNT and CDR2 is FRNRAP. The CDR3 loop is CASGLIVARATNEKLFF. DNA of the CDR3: TGTGCTAGTGGTTTGATAGTTGCTAGAGCAACTAATGAAAAACTGTTTTTT.

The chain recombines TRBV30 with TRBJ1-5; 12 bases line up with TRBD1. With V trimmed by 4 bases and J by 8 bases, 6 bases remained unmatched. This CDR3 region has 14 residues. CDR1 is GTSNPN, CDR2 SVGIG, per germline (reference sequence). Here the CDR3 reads CAWTGQGAREPQHF. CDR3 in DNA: TGTGCCTGGACGGGACAGGGGGCGAGAGAGCCCCAGCATTTT.

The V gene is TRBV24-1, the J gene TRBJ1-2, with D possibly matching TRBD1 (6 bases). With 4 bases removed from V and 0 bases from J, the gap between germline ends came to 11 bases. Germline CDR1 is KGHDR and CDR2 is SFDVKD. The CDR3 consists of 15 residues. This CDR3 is CATSDSRDTNYGYTF. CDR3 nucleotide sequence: TGTGCCACCAGTGACTCCAGGGACACTAACTATGGCTACACCTTC.

CDR3 nucleotide sequence: TGTGCCAGCAGCCCGGACAGTTCGAACACCGGGGAGCTGTTTTTT. It specifies CASSPDSSNTGELFF. V gene TRBV11-3 combines with J gene TRBJ2-2, with D tentatively TRBD1 (6 bases). The CDR3 runs to 15 residues. Germline loops: CDR1 SGHNT, CDR2 YENEEA. V was pared by 5 bases and J by 0 bases, with 10 bases between.

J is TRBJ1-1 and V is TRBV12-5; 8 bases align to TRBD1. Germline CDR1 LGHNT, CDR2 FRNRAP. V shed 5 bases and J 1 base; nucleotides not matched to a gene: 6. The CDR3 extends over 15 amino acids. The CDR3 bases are TGTGCTAGTGGTGACCAGGGGGCGGGGAACACTGAAGCTTTCTTT. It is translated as CASGDQGAGNTEAFF.

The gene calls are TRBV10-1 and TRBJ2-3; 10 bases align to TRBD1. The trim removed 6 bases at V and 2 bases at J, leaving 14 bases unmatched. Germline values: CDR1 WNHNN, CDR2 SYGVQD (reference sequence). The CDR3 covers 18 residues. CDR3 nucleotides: TGCGCCAGCAGCCAGGGACAGGGGACACCTTATTTCACAGATACGCAGTATTTT. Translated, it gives CASSQGQGTPYFTDTQYF.

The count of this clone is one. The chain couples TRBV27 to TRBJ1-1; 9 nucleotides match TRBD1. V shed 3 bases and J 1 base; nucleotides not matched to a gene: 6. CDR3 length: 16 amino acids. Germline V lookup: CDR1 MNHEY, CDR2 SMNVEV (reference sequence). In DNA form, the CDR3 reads TGTGCCAGCAGTTTCACAGGGGGCGCCACGAACACTGAAGCTTTCTTT. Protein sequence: CASSFTGGATNTEAFF.

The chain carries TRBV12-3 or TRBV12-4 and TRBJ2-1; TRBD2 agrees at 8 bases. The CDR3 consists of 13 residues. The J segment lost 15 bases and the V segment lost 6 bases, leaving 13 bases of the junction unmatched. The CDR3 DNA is TGTGCCAGCAGCTTGGGCTCGAGCGGGGGTCGGTTCTTC. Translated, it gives CASSLGSSGGRFF.

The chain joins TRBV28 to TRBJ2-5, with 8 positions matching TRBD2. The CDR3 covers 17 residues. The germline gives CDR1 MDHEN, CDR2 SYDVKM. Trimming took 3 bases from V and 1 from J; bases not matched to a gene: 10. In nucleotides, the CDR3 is TGTGCCAGCAGTTTGAGTCAGATGGCGGGGGGCCAAGAGACCCAGTACTTC. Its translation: CASSLSQMAGGQETQYF.

The CDR3, as DNA: TGTGCCAGCAGTCGTACAGGGGGGGACACTGAAGCTTTCTTT. As protein: CASSRTGGDTEAFF. The rearrangement uses TRBV6-4 and TRBJ1-1, with 8 bases that match TRBD1. This CDR3 spans 14 amino acids. V shed 5 bases and J 3 bases; nucleotides not matched to a gene: 5. From germline, CDR1 is MRHNA and CDR2 SNTAGT.

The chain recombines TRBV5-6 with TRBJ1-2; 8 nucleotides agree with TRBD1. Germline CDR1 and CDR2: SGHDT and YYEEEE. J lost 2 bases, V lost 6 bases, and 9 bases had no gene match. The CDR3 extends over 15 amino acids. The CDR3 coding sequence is TGTGCCAGCAAATCTCTGGACAGGGAGAACTATGGCTACACCTTC. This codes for CASKSLDRENYGYTF. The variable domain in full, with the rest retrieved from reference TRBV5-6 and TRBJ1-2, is DAGVTQSPTHLIKTRGQQVTLRCSPKSGHDTVSWYQQALGQGPQFIFQYYEEEERQRGNFPDRFSGHQFPNYSSELNVNALLLGDSALYLCASKSLDRENYGYTFGSGTRLTVV.

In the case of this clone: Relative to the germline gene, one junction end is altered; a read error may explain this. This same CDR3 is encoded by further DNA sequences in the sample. CDR3: CAIKETGGVSGANVLTF. The CDR3 DNA reads as TGTGCCATCAAAGAGACAGGGGGGGTCTCTGGGGCCAACGTTCTGACTTTC. The chain joins TRBV10-3 to TRBJ2-6; 9 bases agree with TRBD1. The CDR3 extends over 17 amino acids. Per germline, CDR1 ENHRY and CDR2 SYGVKD.

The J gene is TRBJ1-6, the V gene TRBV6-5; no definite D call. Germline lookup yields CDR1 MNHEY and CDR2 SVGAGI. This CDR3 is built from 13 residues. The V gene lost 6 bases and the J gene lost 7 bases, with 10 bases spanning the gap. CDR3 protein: CASSPMTNSPLHF. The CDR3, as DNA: TGTGCCAGCAGCCCCATGACAAATTCACCCCTCCACTTT.

The CDR3 bases are TGTGCCACCAGTCGCCGGGGTGAAAAACTGTTTTTT. It codes for CATSRRGEKLFF. The chain recombines TRBV24-1 with TRBJ1-4; D is unclear. V gave up 6 bases and J gave up 7 bases, with 8 bases separating them. This CDR3 is built from 12 residues. Germline V gene sequence: CDR1 KGHDR, CDR2 SFDVKD.

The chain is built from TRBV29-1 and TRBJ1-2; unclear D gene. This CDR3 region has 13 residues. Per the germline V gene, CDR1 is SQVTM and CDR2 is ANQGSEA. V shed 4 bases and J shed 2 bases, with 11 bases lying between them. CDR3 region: CSVAPGPNYGYTF. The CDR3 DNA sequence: TGCAGCGTTGCCCCGGGTCCCAACTATGGCTACACCTTC.

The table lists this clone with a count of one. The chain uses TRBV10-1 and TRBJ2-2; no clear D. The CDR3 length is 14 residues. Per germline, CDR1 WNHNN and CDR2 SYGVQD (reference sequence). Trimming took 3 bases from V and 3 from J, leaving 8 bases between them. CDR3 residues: CASSDRRDTGELFF. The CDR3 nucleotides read TGCGCCAGCAGTGATAGACGGGACACCGGGGAGCTGTTTTTT.

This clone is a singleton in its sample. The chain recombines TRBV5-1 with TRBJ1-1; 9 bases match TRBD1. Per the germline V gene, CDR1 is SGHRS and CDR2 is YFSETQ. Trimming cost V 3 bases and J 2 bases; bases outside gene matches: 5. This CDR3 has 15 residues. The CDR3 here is CASSSWTGVNTEAFF. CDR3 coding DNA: TGCGCCAGCAGCTCGTGGACAGGGGTAAACACTGAAGCTTTCTTT.

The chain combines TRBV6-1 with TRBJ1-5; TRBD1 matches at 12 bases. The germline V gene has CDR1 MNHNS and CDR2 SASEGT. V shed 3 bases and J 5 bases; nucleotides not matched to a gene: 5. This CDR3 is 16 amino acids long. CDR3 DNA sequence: TGTGCCAGCAGTGAGCTGGGACAGGGGGCATATCAGCCCCAGCATTTT. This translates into CASSELGQGAYQPQHF.

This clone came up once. For the CDR3, the DNA is TGTGCCAGTAGTATTAGGTCGGGGTTACGAGTGAACACTGAAGCTTTCTTT. Encoded protein: CASSIRSGLRVNTEAFF. The rearrangement joins TRBV19 to TRBJ1-1; no clear D gene. The germline gives CDR1 LNHDA, CDR2 SQIVND (reference sequence). The length of the CDR3 is 17 residues. Trimming took off 3 bases at V and 0 bases at J, with 17 bases between the two ends.